The sequence of this T cell receptor (beta chain) was determined in a study of early T cells in non-severe SARS-CoV-2 infection. Study-wide background: Whole-blood bulk RNA, unsorted, was sequenced, and chains were unpaired. General observations from the study: VDJdb matching favored anti-spike CD8 responses, missing private and CD4 specificities.

A note on this clonotype: Its antigen is not known.

Individual cDNA molecules received unique molecular identifiers during library preparation. From the 5' RACE reads, TCRdb called clonotypes with MiXCR, one entry per CDR3 protein. This sample has 79,000 or so distinct CDR3 sequences, with roughly 13% found just once. The clonotype comes from an adult who was a healthcare worker with PCR-confirmed SARS-CoV-2 infection or an uninfected control (not recorded which). Source material: whole blood.

In DNA, the CDR3 is TGTGCCAGCAGGCAAGTGGGGCCGCTCGGGTATGAGCAGTTCTTC. It yields the protein CASRQVGPLGYEQFF. V and J are TRBV6-6 and TRBJ2-1; TRBD1 might be the D (5 bases). Trimming stripped 6 bases from V and 8 bases from J, with 20 bases between. Germline V CDR1 and CDR2: MNHNY, SVGAGI (reference sequence). This CDR3 is built from 15 residues.